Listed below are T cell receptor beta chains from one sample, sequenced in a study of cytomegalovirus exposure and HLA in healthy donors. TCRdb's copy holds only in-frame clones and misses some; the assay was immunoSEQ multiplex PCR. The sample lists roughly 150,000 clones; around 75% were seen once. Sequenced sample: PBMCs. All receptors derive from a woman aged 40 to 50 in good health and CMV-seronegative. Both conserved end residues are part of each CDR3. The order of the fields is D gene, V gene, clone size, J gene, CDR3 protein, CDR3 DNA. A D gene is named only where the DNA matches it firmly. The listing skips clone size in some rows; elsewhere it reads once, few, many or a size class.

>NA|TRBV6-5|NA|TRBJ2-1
CASSQYNEQFF
TGTGCCAGCAGTCAATACAATGAGCAGTTCTTC
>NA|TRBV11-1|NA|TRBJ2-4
CASSINDQGHIQYF
TGTGCCAGCAGCATCAATGACCAGGGTCACATTCAGTACTTC
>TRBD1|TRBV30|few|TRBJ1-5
CAWSADRGSQPQHF
TGTGCCTGGAGTGCGGACAGGGGGAGTCAGCCCCAGCATTTT
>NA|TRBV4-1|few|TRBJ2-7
CASSQDWGGSYEQYF
TGCGCCAGCAGCCAAGATTGGGGCGGATCCTACGAGCAGTACTTC
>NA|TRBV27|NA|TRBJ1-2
CASSSRSNYGYTF
TGTGCCAGCAGTTCCCGGTCTAACTATGGCTACACCTTC
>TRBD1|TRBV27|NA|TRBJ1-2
CASSWPTNRGVLYGYTF
TGTGCCAGCAGTTGGCCTACTAACAGGGGGGTCCTCTATGGCTACACCTTC
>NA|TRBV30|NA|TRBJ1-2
CAWSVGGSSGYTF
TGTGCCTGGAGTGTAGGGGGTTCCAGTGGCTACACCTTC
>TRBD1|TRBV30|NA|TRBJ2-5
CAWMHGTGGVQYF
TGTGCCTGGATGCACGGGACAGGGGGCGTACAGTACTTC
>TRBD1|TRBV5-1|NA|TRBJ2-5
CASSWGQGRETQYF
TGCGCCAGCAGCTGGGGACAGGGGAGAGAGACCCAGTACTTC
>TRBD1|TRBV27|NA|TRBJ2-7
CASSSRLSGTGSREQYF
TGTGCCAGCAGTTCCCGTCTTTCCGGGACAGGGTCTCGCGAGCAGTACTTC
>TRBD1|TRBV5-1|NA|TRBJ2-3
CASSSTGGADTQYF
TGCGCCAGCAGCAGCACAGGGGGTGCGGATACGCAGTATTTT
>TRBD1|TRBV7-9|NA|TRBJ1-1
CASRGQGTEAFF
TGTGCCAGCAGGGGACAGGGCACTGAAGCTTTCTTT
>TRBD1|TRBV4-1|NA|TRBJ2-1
CASSQSGTGSNEQFF
TGCGCCAGCAGCCAATCCGGGACAGGGTCCAATGAGCAGTTCTTC
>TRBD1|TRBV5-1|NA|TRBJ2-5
CASSFQGAGETQYF
TGCGCCAGCAGCTTCCAGGGGGCAGGAGAGACCCAGTACTTC
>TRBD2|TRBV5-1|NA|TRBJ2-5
CASSFSGGEETQYF
TGCGCCAGCAGCTTTAGCGGGGGGGAAGAGACCCAGTACTTC
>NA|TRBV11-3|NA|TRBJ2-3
CASSLSGDTQYF
TGTGCCAGCAGCTTATCCGGAGATACGCAGTATTTT
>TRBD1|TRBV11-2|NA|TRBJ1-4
CASSPRQGWEKLFF
TGTGCCAGCAGCCCTAGACAGGGTTGGGAAAAACTGTTTTTT
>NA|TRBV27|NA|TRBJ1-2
CASSFGGLGYGYTF
TGTGCCAGCAGTTTTGGAGGTTTAGGCTATGGCTACACCTTC
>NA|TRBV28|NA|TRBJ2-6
CASSYFSGANVLTF
TGTGCCAGCAGTTACTTCTCTGGGGCCAACGTCCTGACTTTC
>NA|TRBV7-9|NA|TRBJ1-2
CSSIQRGGVYGYTF
TGTTCCAGCATCCAACGTGGGGGGGTCTATGGCTACACCTTC
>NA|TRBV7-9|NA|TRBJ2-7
CSSSPPGPYEQYF
TGTTCCAGCAGCCCACCAGGGCCCTACGAGCAGTACTTC
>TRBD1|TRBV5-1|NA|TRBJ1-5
CASSLEGGIQPQHF
TGCGCCAGCAGCTTGGAAGGGGGCATTCAGCCCCAGCATTTT